The sequence of this T cell receptor (beta chain) was determined in a study of blood T cell repertoires in COVID-19. Study details: COVID-19 samples, acute and convalescent, were from the United States, Italy and Spain. Sample material is recorded as cDNA or gDNA derived from T cells, B-cell-depleted T cells, or PBMCs.

Original data processing: Researchers report that nucleated cell counts were estimated from reference gene primer amplification. TCRdb's copy holds only in-frame clones and misses some; the assay was immunoSEQ multiplex PCR. V, J and clone size were drawn from that table, and D and trimming were deduced from the DNA. The data hold 25,000 to 30,000 clones, with over 75% observed a single time. CDR3 length: 14 amino acids. The germline V gene encodes CDR1 MDHEN and CDR2 SYDVKM. Germline trimming cut 4 bases from V and 7 bases from J; bases unmatched to any gene: 7. The sequence was collected from a human donor in a cohort sampled during active COVID-19. The specimen was peripheral blood. The gene calls are TRBV28 and TRBJ1-5; TRBD1 aligns across 7 bases. The CDR3 sequence: CASSSDRVGQPQHF. In DNA form, the CDR3 reads TGTGCCAGCAGTTCAGACAGGGTGGGCCAGCCCCAGCATTTT.